Shown below are 5 T cell receptor beta chains from a single sample sequenced in a study of shared clonotypes between healthy human individuals (dated by TCRdb to the early 2020s). Receptor amplification or capture employed the immunoSEQ multiplex PCR assay. TCRdb stores this immuneACCESS table with in-frame sequences only. Part of the clones is absent; in the studies checked, under half of the shortfall reflects unresolved V genes, and no reason is known for the rest. The sample data list roughly 2.4 million clones, and approximately 96% of these were observed just once. The ten top clones hold about 0.13% of the sample. The source material was naive CD4+ T cells sorted from blood. What this sample's cell subset or site label stands for: CD45RA+ positively selected. All receptors derive from a man younger than 30 in good health.

This clone was seen only a few times. V is TRBV6-5 and J is TRBJ1-6, with no clear D. The V gene lost 5 bases and the J gene lost 10 bases, with 12 bases spanning the gap. The CDR3 is 13 residues long. The germline V gene encodes CDR1 MNHEY and CDR2 SVGAGI. The CDR3 coding sequence is TGTGCCAGCAGTACCGGGGTTATCTCACCCCTCCACTTT. Protein product: CASSTGVISPLHF.

V and J are TRBV29-1 and TRBJ1-1; weak D call: TRBD1 (5 bases). Germline V gene lookup returns CDR1 SQVTM and CDR2 ANQGSEA. Trimming pared 3 bases from V and 7 bases from J, leaving 18 bases between. The CDR3 has 14 amino acids. CDR3 sequence: CSVDRAGGQGEAFF. DNA for the CDR3: TGCAGCGTTGATAGAGCAGGTGGCCAGGGTGAAGCTTTCTTT.

The rearrangement links TRBV30 to TRBJ2-5; 9 nucleotides line up with TRBD1. Germline lookup yields CDR1 GTSNPN and CDR2 SVGIG (reference sequence). V lost 2 bases to trimming and J lost 1 base; unmatched junction nucleotides: 5. This CDR3 region has 15 residues. The DNA of the CDR3 is TGTGCCTGGAGTTCGGGACAGGGAATCCAAGAGACCCAGTACTTC. Protein product: CAWSSGQGIQETQYF.

The chain couples TRBV5-4 to TRBJ1-6; D remains unclear. Trimming removed 3 bases at V and 7 bases at J, with 5 bases between. The CDR3 has 12 amino acids. Germline loops: CDR1 SGHNT, CDR2 YYREEE (reference sequence). In nucleotides, the CDR3 is TGTGCCAGCAGCTCTCAGAATTCACCCCTCCACTTT. This encodes CASSSQNSPLHF. Full variable domain (missing parts from reference TRBV5-4 and TRBJ1-6): ETGVTQSPTHLIKTRGQQVTLRCSSQSGHNTVSWYQQALGQGPQFIFQYYREEENGRGNFPPRFSGLQFPNYSSELNVNALELDDSALYLCASSSQNSPLHFGNGTRLTVT.

J is TRBJ1-1 and V is TRBV30, with D possibly being TRBD1 (5 bases). From germline, CDR1 is GTSNPN and CDR2 SVGIG (reference sequence). The CDR3 runs to 12 residues. V lost 4 bases to trimming and J lost 5 bases, with 11 bases between them. This chain's CDR3 is CAWMQGETEAFF. CDR3 coding DNA: TGTGCCTGGATGCAGGGAGAGACTGAAGCTTTCTTT.